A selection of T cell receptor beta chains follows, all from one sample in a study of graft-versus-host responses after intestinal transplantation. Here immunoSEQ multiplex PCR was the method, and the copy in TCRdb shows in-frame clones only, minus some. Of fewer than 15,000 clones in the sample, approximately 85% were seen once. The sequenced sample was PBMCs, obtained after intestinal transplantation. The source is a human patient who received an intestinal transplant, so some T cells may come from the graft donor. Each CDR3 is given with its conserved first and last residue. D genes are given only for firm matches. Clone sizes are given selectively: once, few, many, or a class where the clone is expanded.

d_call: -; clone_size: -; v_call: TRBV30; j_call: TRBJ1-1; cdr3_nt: TGTGCCTTCACGCCCGTGGGGAACACTGAAGCTTTCTTT; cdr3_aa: CAFTPVGNTEAFF
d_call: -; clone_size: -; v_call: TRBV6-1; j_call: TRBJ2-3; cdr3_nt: TGTGCCAGCAGCGCGTTGGGGGGATCAGATACGCAGTATTTT; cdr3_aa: CASSALGGSDTQYF
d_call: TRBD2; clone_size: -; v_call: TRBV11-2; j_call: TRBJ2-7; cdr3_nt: TGTGCCAGCAGCTCGCTCGGGGCTAGCGGGGCCTACGAGCAGTACTTC; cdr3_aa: CASSSLGASGAYEQYF
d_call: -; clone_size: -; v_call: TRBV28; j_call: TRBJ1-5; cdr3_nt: TGTGCCAGCAGAACGATAGTTCAGCCCCAGCATTTT; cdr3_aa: CASRTIVQPQHF
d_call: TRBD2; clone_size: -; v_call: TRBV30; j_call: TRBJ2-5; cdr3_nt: TGTGCCTGGAGTGTACGGGCTAGCGGGAGTGGAGAGACCCAGTACTTC; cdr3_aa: CAWSVRASGSGETQYF
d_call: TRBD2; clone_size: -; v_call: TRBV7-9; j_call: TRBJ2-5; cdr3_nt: TGTGCCAGCAGCTTATTAAGGGGAGCGGGAGTCCAAGAGACCCAGTACTTC; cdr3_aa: CASSLLRGAGVQETQYF
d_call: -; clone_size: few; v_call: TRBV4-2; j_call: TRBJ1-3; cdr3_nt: TGTGCCAGCAGCCAAGACAGGCCCGGTTGGTTCGGAAACACCATATATTTT; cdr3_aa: CASSQDRPGWFGNTIYF
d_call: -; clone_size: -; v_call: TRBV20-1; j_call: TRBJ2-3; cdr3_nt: TGCAGTTCGGGGATGACAGATACGCAGTATTTT; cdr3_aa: CSSGMTDTQYF
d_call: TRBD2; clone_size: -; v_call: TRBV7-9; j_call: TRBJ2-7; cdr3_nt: TGTGCCAGCAGCACGGGACTAGGAGACTACGAGCAGTACTTC; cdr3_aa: CASSTGLGDYEQYF
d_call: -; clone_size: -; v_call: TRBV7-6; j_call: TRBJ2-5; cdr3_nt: TGTGCCAGCAGCTTATTTCTACAGGGAGGGGAGACCCAGTACTTC; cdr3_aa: CASSLFLQGGETQYF
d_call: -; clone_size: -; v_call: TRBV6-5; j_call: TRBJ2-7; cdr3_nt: TGTGCCAGCAGTTACGAAGTAGCGCAATCCTACGAGCAGTACTTC; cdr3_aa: CASSYEVAQSYEQYF
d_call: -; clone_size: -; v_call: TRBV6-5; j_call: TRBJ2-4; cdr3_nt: TGTGCCAGTGGACCTGCCTTAGCCAAAAACATTCAGTACTTC; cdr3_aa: CASGPALAKNIQYF
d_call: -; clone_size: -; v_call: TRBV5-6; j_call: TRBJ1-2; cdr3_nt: TGTGCCAGCAGCCCGGATAACTATGGCTACACCTTC; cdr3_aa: CASSPDNYGYTF
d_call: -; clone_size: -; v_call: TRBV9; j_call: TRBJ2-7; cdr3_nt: TGTGCCAGCAGCGTAGGGGGGGACACCTACGAGCAGTACTTC; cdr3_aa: CASSVGGDTYEQYF
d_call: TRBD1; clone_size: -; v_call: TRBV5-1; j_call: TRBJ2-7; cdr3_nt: TGCGCCAGCAGCGCGACAGGGGGCGTCGAGCAGTACTTC; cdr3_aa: CASSATGGVEQYF
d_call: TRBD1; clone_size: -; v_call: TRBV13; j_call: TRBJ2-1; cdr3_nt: TGTGCCAGCAGCTTAGGCGCGGGCAGGGGGCGGATTGAGCAGTTCTTC; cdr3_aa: CASSLGAGRGRIEQFF
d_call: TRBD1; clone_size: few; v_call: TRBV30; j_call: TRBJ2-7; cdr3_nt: TGTGCCTGGAGTTTCTCCGGGACAGGGAACTTC; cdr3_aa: CAWSFSGTGNF
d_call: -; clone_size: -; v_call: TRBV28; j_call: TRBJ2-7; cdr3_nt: TGTGCCAGCAGTTTCGGGGCCCCCTTGAAGCAGTACTTC; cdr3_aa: CASSFGAPLKQYF
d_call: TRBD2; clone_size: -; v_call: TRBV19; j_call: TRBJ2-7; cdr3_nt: TGTGCCAGTAGTATCCTGGGACTAGCGGGGTCCTACGAGCAGTACTTC; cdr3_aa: CASSILGLAGSYEQYF
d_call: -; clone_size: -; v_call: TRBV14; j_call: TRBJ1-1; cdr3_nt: TGTGCCAGCAGTAAAGAAAGGGGGATTGGCACTGAAGCTTTCTTT; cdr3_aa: CASSKERGIGTEAFF
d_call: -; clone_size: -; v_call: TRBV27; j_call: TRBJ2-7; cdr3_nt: TGTGCCAGCACCGACCGGGCGAGCGTGGGGACCTACGAGCAGTACTTC; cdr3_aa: CASTDRASVGTYEQYF
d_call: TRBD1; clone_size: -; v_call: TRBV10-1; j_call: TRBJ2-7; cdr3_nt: TGCGCCAGCAGTGTGACGACAGGGTCCTACGAGCAGTACTTC; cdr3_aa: CASSVTTGSYEQYF
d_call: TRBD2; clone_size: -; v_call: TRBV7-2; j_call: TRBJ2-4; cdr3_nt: TGTGCCAGCAGCTCAACTAGCGGGAGTGACATTCAGTACTTC; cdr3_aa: CASSSTSGSDIQYF
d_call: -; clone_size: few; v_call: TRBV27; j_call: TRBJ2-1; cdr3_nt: TGTGCCAGAGATGAGCAGTTCTTC; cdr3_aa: CARDEQFF
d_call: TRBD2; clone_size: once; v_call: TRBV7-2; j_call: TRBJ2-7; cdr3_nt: TGTGCCAGCAGCCGGCGGGGCGGGGGAACCTACGAGCAGTACTTC; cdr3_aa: CASSRRGGGTYEQYF
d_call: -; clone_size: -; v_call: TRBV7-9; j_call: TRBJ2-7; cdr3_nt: TGTGCCAGCAGCTTTCGTGGGGAGGATCCCGCCGAGCAGTACTTC; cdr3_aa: CASSFRGEDPAEQYF
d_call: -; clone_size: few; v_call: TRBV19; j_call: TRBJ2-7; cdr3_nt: TGTGCCAGTACCGACCTACTCCACGAGCAGTACTTC; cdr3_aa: CASTDLLHEQYF
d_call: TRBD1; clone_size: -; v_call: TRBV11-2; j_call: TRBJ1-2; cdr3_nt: TGTGCCAGCAGCTTAGGGACAGGGTGGAACTATGGCTACACCTTC; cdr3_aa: CASSLGTGWNYGYTF
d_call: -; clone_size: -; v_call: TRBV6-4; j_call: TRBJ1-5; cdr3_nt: TGTGCCAGCAGTGGCCCGCAGGGGCGAGGTGGGTATAGCAATCAGCCCCAGCATTTT; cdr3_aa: CASSGPQGRGGYSNQPQHF
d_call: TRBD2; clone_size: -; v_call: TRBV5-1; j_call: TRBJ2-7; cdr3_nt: TGCGCCAGCAGCTCGGGACTAGCGGGTCAAACATATGGGCAGTACTTC; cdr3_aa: CASSSGLAGQTYGQYF
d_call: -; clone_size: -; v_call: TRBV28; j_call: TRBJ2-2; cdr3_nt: TGTGCCAGCAGCCCACAGGGAGTGGGCACCGGGGAGCTGTTTTTT; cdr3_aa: CASSPQGVGTGELFF
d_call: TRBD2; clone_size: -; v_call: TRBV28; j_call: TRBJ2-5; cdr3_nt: TGTGCCAGCGATTTCCTAGCGGGAGGTGGGACCCAGTACTTC; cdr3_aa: CASDFLAGGGTQYF
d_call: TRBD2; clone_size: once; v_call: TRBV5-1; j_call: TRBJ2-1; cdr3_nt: TGCGCCAGCAGCTTGGATTACGTAGCGGGAGGGAGCGAGCAGTTCTTC; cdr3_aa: CASSLDYVAGGSEQFF
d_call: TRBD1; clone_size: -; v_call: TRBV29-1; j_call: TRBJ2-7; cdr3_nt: TGCAGCGTCCTTACAGGGGCCTACGAGCAGTACTTC; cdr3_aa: CSVLTGAYEQYF
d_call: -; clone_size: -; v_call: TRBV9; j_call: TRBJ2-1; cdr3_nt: TGTGCCAGCAGCTCCCGAATCAATGAGCAGTTCTTC; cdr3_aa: CASSSRINEQFF
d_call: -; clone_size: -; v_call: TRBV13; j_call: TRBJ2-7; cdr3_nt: TGTGCCAGCAGCTTCATGGGCCTTGGGGAGCAGTACTTC; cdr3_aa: CASSFMGLGEQYF
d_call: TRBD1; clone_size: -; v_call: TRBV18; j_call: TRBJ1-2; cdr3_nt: TGTGCCAGCTCACGAACTTCAGGGGGCGGTGACTACACCTTC; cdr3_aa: CASSRTSGGGDYTF
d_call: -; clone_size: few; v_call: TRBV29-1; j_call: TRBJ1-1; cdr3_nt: TGCAGCGTTGCTAGAAAGAACACTGAAGCTTTCTTT; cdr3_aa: CSVARKNTEAFF
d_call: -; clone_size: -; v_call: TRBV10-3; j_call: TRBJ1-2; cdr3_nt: TGTGCCTCCTTTAATCTAGAACAGGGAAGCTACACCTTC; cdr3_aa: CASFNLEQGSYTF
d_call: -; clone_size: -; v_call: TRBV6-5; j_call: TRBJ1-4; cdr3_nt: TGTGCCAGCAGTTACGTCGGGGGGACTAATGAAAAACTGTTTTTT; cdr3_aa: CASSYVGGTNEKLFF
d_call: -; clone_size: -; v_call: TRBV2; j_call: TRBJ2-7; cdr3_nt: TGTGCCAGCAGCCCCCGACAGGCTGGGAACGAGCAGTACTTC; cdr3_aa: CASSPRQAGNEQYF
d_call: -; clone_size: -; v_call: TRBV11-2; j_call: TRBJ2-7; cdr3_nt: TGTGCCAGCAGCCCGCAAGGGTGGGGCCACGAGCAGTACTTC; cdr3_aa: CASSPQGWGHEQYF
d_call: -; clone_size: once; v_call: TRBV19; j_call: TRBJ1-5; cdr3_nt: TGTGCCAGTAGTATGGCCAGCTATAGCAATCAGCCCCAGCATTTT; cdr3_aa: CASSMASYSNQPQHF
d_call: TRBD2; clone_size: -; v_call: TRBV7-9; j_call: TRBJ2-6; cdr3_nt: TGTGCCAGCAGCTTAGATAGCGGGCGATCTGGGGCCAACGTCCTGACTTTC; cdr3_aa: CASSLDSGRSGANVLTF
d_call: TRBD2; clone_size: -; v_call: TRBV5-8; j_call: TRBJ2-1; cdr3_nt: TGTGCCAGCAGCTATAGCGGGAGAGGCATAGGTGAGCAGTTCTTC; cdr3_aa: CASSYSGRGIGEQFF
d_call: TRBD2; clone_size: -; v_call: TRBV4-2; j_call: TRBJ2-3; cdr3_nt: TGTGCCAGCAGCCCTCCTAGCGGGGGGGCCACAGATACGCAGTATTTT; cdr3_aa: CASSPPSGGATDTQYF
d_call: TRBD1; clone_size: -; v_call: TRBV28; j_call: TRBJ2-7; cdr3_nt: TGTGCCAGCAGGGCTGGGACAGCGTTATACGAGCAGTACTTC; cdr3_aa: CASRAGTALYEQYF
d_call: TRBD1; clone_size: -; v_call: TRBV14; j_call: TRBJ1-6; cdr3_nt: TGTGCCAGCAGCCTACTCACCGGGACAGGGGACTCACCCCTCCACTTT; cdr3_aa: CASSLLTGTGDSPLHF
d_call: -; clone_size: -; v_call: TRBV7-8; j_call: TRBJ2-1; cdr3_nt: TGTGCCAGCAGCTTAAGTTGGGATGGATCTTGGAATGAGCAGTTCTTC; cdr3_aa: CASSLSWDGSWNEQFF
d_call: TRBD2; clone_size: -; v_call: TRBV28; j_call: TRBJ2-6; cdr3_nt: TGTGCCAGCAGTTCCACCGGACTAGATTATGGCGTCCTGACTTTC; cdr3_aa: CASSSTGLDYGVLTF
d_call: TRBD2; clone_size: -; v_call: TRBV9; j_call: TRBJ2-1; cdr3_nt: TGTGCCAGCAGCCTCACCGCGGGAGCCGGGGGGAATGAGCAGTTCTTC; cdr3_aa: CASSLTAGAGGNEQFF
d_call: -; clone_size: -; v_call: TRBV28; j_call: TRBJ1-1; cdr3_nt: TGTGCCAGCAAATTAGCGGGGGGTAACACTGAAGCTTTCTTT; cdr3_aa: CASKLAGGNTEAFF